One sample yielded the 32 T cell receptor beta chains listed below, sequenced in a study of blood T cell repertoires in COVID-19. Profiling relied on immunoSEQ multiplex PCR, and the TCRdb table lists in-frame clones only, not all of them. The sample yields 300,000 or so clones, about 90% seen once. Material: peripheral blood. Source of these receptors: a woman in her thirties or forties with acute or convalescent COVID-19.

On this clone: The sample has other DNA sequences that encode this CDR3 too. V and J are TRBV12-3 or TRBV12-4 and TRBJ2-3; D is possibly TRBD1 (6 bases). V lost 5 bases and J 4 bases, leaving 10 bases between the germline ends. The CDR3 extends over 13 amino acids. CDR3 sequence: CASSRAGADTQYF. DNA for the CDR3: TGTGCCAGCAGTAGGGCAGGGGCAGATACGCAGTATTTT.

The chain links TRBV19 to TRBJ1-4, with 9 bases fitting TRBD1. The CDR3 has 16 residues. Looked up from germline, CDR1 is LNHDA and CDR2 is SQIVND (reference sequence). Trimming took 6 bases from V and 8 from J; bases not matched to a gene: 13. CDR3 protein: CASSGSPGTGREKLFF. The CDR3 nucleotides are TGTGCCAGTAGCGGCTCTCCCGGGACAGGGCGCGAAAAACTGTTTTTT.

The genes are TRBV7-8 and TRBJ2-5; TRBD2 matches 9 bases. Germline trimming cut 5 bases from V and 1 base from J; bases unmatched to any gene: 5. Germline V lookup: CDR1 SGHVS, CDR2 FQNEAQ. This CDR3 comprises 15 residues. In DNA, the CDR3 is TGTGCCAGCAGCCCTAGCGGGGCGTTCCAAGAGACCCAGTACTTC. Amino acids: CASSPSGAFQETQYF.

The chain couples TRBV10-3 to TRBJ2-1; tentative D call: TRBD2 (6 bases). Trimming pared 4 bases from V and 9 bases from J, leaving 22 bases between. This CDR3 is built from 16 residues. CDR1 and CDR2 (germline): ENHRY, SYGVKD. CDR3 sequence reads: CAISVPGDWEGSEQFF. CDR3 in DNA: TGTGCCATCAGTGTCCCGGGGGACTGGGAAGGGTCTGAGCAGTTCTTC.

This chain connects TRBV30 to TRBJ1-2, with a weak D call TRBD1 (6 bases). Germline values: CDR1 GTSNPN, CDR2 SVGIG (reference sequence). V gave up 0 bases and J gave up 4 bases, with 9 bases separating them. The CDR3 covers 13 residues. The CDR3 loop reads CAWSVGQRYGYTF. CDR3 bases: TGTGCCTGGAGTGTTGGACAGCGCTATGGCTACACCTTC.

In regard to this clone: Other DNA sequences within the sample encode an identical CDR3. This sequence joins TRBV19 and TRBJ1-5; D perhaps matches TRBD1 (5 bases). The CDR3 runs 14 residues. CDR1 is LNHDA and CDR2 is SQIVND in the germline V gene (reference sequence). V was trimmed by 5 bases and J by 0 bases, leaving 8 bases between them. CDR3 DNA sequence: TGTGCCAGTAGTCAAGGGGATAGCAATCAGCCCCAGCATTTT. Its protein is CASSQGDSNQPQHF.

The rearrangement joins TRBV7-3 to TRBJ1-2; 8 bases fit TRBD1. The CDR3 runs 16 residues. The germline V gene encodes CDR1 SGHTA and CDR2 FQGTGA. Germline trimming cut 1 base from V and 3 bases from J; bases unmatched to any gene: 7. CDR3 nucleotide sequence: TGTGCCAGCAGCTTAAGGTCTGGCAGGGGGCACTATGGCTACACCTTC. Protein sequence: CASSLRSGRGHYGYTF.

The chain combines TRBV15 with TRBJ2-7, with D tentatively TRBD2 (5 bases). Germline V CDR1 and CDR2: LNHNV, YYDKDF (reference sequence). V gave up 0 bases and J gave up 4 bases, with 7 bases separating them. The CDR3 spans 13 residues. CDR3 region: CATSRDEGYEQYV. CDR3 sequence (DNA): TGTGCCACCAGCAGAGATGAGGGATACGAGCAGTACGTC.

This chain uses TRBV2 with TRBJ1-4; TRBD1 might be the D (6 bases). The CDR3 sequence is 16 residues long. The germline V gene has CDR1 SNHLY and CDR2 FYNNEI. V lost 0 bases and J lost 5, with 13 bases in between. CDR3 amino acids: CASSEALRRGNEKLFF. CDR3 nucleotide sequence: TGTGCCAGCAGTGAAGCGCTTCGCAGGGGAAATGAAAAACTGTTTTTT.

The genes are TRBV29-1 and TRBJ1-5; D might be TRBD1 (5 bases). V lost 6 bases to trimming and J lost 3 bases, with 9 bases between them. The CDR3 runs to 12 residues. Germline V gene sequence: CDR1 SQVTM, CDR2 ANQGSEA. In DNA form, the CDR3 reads TGCAGCGTCAGGGTCCCCAATCAGCCCCAGCATTTT. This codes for CSVRVPNQPQHF.

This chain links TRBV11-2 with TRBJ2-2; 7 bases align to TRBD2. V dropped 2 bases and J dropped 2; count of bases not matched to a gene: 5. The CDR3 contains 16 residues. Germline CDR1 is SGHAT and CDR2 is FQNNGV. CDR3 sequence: CASSLKTSPNTGELFF. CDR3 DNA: TGTGCCAGCAGCTTAAAGACTAGCCCTAACACCGGGGAGCTGTTTTTT.

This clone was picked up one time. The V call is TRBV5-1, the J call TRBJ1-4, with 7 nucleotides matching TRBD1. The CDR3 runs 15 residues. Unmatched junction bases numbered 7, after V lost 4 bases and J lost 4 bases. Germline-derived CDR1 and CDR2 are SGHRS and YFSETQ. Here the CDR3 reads CASSVGQVLNEKLFF. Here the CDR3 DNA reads TGCGCCAGCAGCGTAGGACAGGTTCTTAATGAAAAACTGTTTTTT.

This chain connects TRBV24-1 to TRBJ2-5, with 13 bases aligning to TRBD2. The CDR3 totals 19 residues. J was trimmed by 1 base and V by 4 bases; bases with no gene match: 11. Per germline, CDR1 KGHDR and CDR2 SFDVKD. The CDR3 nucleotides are TGTGCCACCAGTGACCCATCTCAGGGACTAGCGGGACTCCAAGAGACCCAGTACTTC. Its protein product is CATSDPSQGLAGLQETQYF.

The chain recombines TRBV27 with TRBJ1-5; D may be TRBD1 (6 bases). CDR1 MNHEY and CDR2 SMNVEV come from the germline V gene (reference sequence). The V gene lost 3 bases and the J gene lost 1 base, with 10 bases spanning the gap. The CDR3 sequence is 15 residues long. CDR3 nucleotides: TGTGCCAGCAGTTTCACTACAGGGAGCAATCAGCCCCAGCATTTT. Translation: CASSFTTGSNQPQHF.

Written as DNA, the CDR3 is TGTGCCAGCAGCTTATCTATCGGGGCGGGAGAGCTCTATGGCTACACCTTC. Translating it yields CASSLSIGAGELYGYTF. J is TRBJ1-2 and V is TRBV7-2; tentative D call: TRBD1 (5 bases). This CDR3 contains 17 residues. Per the germline V gene, CDR1 is SGHTA and CDR2 is FQGNSA. Trimming pared 2 bases from V and 4 bases from J, leaving 20 bases between.

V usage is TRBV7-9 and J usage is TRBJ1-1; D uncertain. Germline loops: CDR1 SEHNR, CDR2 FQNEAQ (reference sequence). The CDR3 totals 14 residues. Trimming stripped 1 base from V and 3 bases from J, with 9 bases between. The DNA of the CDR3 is TGTGCCAGCAGCTTAGGTGGGGAGGACACTGAAGCTTTCTTT. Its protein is CASSLGGEDTEAFF.

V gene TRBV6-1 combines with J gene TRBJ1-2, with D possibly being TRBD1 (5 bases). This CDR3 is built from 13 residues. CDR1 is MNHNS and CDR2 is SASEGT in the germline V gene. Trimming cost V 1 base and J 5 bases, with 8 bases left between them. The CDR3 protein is CASSEGQWYGYTF. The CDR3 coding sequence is TGTGCCAGCAGTGAAGGACAGTGGTATGGCTACACCTTC.

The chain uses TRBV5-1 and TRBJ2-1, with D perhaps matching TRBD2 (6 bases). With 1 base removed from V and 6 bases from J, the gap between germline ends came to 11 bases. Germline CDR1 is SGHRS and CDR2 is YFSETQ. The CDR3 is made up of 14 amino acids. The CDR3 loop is CASSLLGRFNEQFF. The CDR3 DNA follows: TGCGCCAGCAGCTTGCTGGGGAGGTTCAATGAGCAGTTCTTC.

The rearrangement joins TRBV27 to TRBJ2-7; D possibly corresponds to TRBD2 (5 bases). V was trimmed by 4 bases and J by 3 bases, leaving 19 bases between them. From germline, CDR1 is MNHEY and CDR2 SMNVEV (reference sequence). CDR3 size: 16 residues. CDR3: CASSSILQEGGYEQYV. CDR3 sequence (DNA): TGTGCCAGCAGTTCCATCCTCCAGGAAGGAGGCTACGAGCAGTACGTC.

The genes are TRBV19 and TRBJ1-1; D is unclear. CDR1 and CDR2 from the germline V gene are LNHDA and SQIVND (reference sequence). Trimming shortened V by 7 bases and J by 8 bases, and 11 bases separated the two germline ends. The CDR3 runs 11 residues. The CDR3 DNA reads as TGTGCCAGTACAGAGGAACGCGAAGCTTTCTTT. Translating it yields CASTEEREAFF.

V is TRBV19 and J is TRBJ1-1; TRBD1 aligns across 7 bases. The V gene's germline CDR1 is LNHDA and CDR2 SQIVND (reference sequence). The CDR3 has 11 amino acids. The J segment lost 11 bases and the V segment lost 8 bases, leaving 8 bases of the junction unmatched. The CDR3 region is CASGTASRAFF. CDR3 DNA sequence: TGTGCCAGTGGGACAGCTTCTCGCGCTTTCTTT.

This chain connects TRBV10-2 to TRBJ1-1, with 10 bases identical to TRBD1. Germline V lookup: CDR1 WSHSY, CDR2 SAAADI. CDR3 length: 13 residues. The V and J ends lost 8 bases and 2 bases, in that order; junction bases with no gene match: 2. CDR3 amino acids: CASGTGVNTEAFF. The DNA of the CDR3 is TGCGCCAGCGGGACAGGGGTTAACACTGAAGCTTTCTTT.

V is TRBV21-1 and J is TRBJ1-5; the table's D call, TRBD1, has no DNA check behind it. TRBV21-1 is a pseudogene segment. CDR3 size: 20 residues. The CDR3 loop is CASSTQPSGQGYNSNQPQHF. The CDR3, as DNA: TGTGCCAGCAGCACCCAACCATCAGGGCAGGGTTATAATAGCAATCAGCCCCAGCATTTT.

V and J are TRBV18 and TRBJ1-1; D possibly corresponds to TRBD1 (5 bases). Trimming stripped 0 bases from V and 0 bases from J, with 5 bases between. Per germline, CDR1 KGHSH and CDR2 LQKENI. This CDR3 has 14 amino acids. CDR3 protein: CASSPPTVNTEAFF. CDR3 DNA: TGTGCCAGCTCACCACCGACAGTGAACACTGAAGCTTTCTTT. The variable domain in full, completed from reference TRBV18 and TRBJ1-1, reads NAGVMQNPRHLVRRRGQEARLRCSPMKGHSHVYWYRQLPEEGLKFMVYLQKENIIDESGMPKERFSAEFPKEGPSILRIQQVVRGDSAAYFCASSPPTVNTEAFFGQGTRLTVV.

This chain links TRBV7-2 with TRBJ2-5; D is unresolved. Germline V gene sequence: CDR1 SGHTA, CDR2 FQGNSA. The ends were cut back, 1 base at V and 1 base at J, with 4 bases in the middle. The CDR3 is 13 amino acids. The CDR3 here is CASSLGLQETQYF. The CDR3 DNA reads TGTGCCAGCAGCTTAGGGCTCCAAGAGACCCAGTACTTC.

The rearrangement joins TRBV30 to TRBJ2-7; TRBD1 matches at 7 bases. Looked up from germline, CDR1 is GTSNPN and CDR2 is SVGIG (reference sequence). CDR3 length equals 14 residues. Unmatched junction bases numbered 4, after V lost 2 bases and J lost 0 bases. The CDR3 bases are TGTGCCTGGAGTAGACAGGGTCCCTCCTACGAGCAGTACGTC. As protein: CAWSRQGPSYEQYV.

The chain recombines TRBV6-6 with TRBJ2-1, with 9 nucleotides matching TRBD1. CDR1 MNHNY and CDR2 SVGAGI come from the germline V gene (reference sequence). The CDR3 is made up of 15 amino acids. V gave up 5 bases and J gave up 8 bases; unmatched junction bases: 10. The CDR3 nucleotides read TGTGCCAGCAGTCTCCGGGACAGGGTTTCCGATGAGCAGTTCTTC. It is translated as CASSLRDRVSDEQFF.

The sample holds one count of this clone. CDR3 coding DNA: TGTGCCAGTAGTATGTCAAGGGGGCCGAACACCGGGGAGCTGTTTTTT. It is translated as CASSMSRGPNTGELFF. The chain has TRBV19 and TRBJ2-2; 7 positions agree with TRBD1. V was pared by 3 bases and J by 0 bases, with 4 bases of the junction left unmatched. CDR3 length equals 16 residues. Germline lookup yields CDR1 LNHDA and CDR2 SQIVND (reference sequence).

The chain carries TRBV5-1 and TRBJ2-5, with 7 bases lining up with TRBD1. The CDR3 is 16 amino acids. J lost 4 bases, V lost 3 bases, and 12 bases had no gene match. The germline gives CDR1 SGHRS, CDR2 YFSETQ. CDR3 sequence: CASSSDPTGVRETQYF. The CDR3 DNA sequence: TGCGCCAGCAGCTCGGATCCTACAGGGGTGCGAGAGACCCAGTACTTC.

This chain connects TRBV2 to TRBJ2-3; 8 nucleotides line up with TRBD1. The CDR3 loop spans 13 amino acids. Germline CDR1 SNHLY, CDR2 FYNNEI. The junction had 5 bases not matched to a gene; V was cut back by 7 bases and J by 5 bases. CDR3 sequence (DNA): TGTGCCAGCAAACAGGGGGTTGGAGATACGCAGTATTTT. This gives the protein CASKQGVGDTQYF.

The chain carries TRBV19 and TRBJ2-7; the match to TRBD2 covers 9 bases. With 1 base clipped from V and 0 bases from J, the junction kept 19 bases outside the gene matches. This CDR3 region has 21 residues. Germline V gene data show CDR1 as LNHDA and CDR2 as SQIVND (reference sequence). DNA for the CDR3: TGTGCCAGTAGTATAGTGAAGAGGGAGGAGCGGGGGGCATGGAGCTCCTACGAGCAGTACGTC. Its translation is CASSIVKREERGAWSSYEQYV.

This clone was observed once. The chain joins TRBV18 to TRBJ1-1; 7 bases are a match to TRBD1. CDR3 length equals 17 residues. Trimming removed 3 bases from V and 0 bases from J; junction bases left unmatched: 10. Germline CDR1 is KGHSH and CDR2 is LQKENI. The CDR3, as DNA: TGTGCCAGCTCACCCCGCGCCGCGACAGGGATGAACACTGAAGCTTTCTTT. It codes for CASSPRAATGMNTEAFF.